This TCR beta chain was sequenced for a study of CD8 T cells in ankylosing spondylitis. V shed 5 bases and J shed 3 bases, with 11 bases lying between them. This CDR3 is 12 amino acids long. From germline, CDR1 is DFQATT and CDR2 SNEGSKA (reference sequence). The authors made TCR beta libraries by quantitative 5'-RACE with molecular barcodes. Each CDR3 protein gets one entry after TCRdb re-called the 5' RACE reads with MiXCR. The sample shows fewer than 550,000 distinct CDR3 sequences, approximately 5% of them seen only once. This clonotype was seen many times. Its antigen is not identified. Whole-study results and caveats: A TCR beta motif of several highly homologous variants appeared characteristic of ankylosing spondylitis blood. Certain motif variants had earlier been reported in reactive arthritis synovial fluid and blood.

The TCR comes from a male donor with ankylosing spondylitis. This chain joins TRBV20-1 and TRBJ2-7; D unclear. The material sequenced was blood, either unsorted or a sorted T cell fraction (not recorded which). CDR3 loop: CSALTHGYEQYF. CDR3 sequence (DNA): TGCAGTGCTCTCACTCACGGCTACGAGCAGTACTTC.